The rows below give T cell receptor beta chains drawn from one sample of a study of cytomegalovirus exposure and HLA in healthy donors. The protocol was immunoSEQ multiplex PCR, while the TCRdb copy is restricted to in-frame clones and leaves out a portion. There are around 100,000 clones in the sample; 70% to 75% occur only once, and 15% to 20% lies in the top ten. Sequencing was done on a sample of PBMCs. The receptors shown here come from a woman younger than 35 in good health and CMV-seropositive. CDR3s include the opening cysteine and the closing phenylalanine or tryptophan. The D gene is left open where the match is weak. Some rows have no size entry. The others give once, few or many, or a class for an expanded clone.

V: TRBV29-1
size: NA
D: TRBD1
J: TRBJ1-4
CDR3: CSVNHRGKGEKLFF
DNA: TGCAGCGTCAATCACAGGGGGAAAGGTGAAAAACTGTTTTTT

V: TRBV19
size: many
D: NA
J: TRBJ1-2
CDR3: CASSIGDYNPYGYTF
DNA: TGTGCCAGTAGTATCGGGGATTACAACCCCTATGGCTACACCTTC

V: TRBV5-1
size: NA
D: TRBD1
J: TRBJ2-7
CDR3: CASSLGGTGASYEQYF
DNA: TGCGCCAGCAGCTTGGGGGGGACAGGGGCCTCCTACGAGCAGTACTTC

V: TRBV6-8
size: NA
D: TRBD2
J: TRBJ2-7
CDR3: CASRSGGLSEQYF
DNA: TGTGCCAGCCGCTCGGGGGGGCTAAGCGAGCAGTACTTC

V: TRBV11-2
size: NA
D: TRBD1
J: TRBJ2-5
CDR3: CASSLMQGAQETQYF
DNA: TGTGCCAGCAGCTTAATGCAGGGGGCTCAAGAGACCCAGTACTTC

V: TRBV28
size: NA
D: NA
J: TRBJ1-4
CDR3: CASSLRINEKLFF
DNA: TGTGCCAGCAGTTTGCGAATTAATGAAAAACTGTTTTTT

V: TRBV6-5
size: NA
D: NA
J: TRBJ1-6
CDR3: CASTPDYPYNSPLHF
DNA: TGTGCCAGCACCCCGGACTATCCCTATAATTCACCCCTCCACTTT

V: TRBV29-1
size: few
D: TRBD1
J: TRBJ2-3
CDR3: CSVVDRGQGDTQYF
DNA: TGCAGCGTCGTGGACAGGGGCCAGGGAGATACGCAGTATTTT

V: TRBV7-2
size: NA
D: TRBD1
J: TRBJ2-3
CDR3: CASSLSLTGTQYF
DNA: TGTGCCAGCAGCTTAAGTCTGACAGGGACGCAGTATTTT

V: TRBV29-1
size: NA
D: NA
J: TRBJ1-1
CDR3: CSVVVGERQAFF
DNA: TGCAGCGTTGTTGTGGGAGAGCGTCAAGCTTTCTTT

V: TRBV10-3
size: NA
D: TRBD1
J: TRBJ1-2
CDR3: CAISEILGQRYGYTF
DNA: TGTGCCATCAGTGAAATTCTGGGACAGCGCTATGGCTACACCTTC

V: TRBV27
size: few
D: TRBD2
J: TRBJ2-6
CDR3: CASSWYYGGGEPGANVLTF
DNA: TGTGCCAGCAGTTGGTATTACGGGGGAGGGGAGCCCGGGGCCAACGTCCTGACTTTC